This TCR beta chain was obtained from a study of regulatory T cells in long-lasting Graves disease. Sequencing libraries for TCR beta were prepared with iRepertoire HTBI primers and Arm-PCR of CDR3 regions. TCRdb analysed the multiplex PCR reads with MiXCR anew, one entry per CDR3 protein. The table includes under 450,000 distinct CDR3 sequences, about 16% detected once. This clonotype is a singleton in its sample. A single base separates this from a much larger clone, so it may be a read error. Described time point: newly diagnosed GD, antithyroid drugs for less than 3 months. The TCR library was prepared using RNA isolated from PBMCs. The CDR3 is 13 amino acids. Germline-derived CDR1 and CDR2 are MNHEY and SVGAGI. The data also belong to a second study, concerning T cells in Graves' hyperthyroidism and ophthalmopathy.

The clonotype comes from a woman aged 18-29 years with Graves disease. This chain joins TRBV6-5 and TRBJ2-2; D gene unclear. This material consisted of peripheral blood mononuclear cells (PBMCs), taken at new diagnosis, from a patient treated with antithyroid drugs. The CDR3 region has the DNA TGTGCCAGCAGTGACTCGGTCACCGGGGAGCTGTTTTTT. Its translation: CASSDSVTGELFF.